Below are 22 T cell receptor beta chains sequenced from a single sample in a study of T cell responses to AZD1222 COVID-19 vaccine. Only in-frame clones appear in the TCRdb table, and some are missing; sequencing was by immunoSEQ multiplex PCR. Here the sample spans 69,000 or so clones, about 85% being singletons. The sequencing used peripheral blood, collected 28 days after the second AZD1222 dose. The receptor source for this set is an adult who received the AZD1222 COVID-19 vaccine.

This chain connects TRBV19 to TRBJ2-5; the match to TRBD2 covers 8 bases. Germline CDR1 is LNHDA and CDR2 is SQIVND (reference sequence). The CDR3 is 13 amino acids. The ends lost 9 bases at V and 7 bases at J; junction bases unmatched: 10. The chain's CDR3 is CASGGGSQPTQYF. The CDR3, as DNA: TGTGCCAGCGGGGGGGGGTCCCAACCGACCCAGTACTTC.

The chain uses TRBV4-1 and TRBJ2-3, with 14 bases aligning to TRBD2. The germline V gene has CDR1 MGHRA and CDR2 YSYEKL. With V trimmed by 6 bases and J by 0 bases, 2 bases remained unmatched. This CDR3 is 16 amino acids long. Here the CDR3 DNA reads TGCGCCAGCAGTCGACTAGCGGGAGGGAGCACAGATACGCAGTATTTT. Translating it yields CASSRLAGGSTDTQYF.

The genes are TRBV5-1 and TRBJ1-2; TRBD1 agrees at 7 bases. The CDR3 has 15 residues. Germline V gene data show CDR1 as SGHRS and CDR2 as YFSETQ. The V and J ends lost 3 bases and 6 bases, in that order; junction bases with no gene match: 11. The CDR3 region is CASSSAGGALHGYTF. The CDR3 bases are TGCGCCAGCAGCTCCGCAGGGGGTGCCCTTCATGGCTACACCTTC.

The gene calls are TRBV6-5 and TRBJ1-1; D gene unclear. V was clipped by 2 bases and J by 6 bases, with 16 bases between them. Per the germline V gene, CDR1 is MNHEY and CDR2 is SVGAGI. The CDR3 is made up of 15 amino acids. As DNA, the CDR3 is TGTGCCAGCAGTTACGAAGGACTCCCGGGATCTGAAGCTTTCTTT. It yields the protein CASSYEGLPGSEAFF.

In its sample, this clone was seen a few times. The DNA of the CDR3 is TGTGCCAGCAGCCCCCCGGGACTAGTCTACGGCGAGCAGTACTTC. Protein sequence: CASSPPGLVYGEQYF. The V and J genes are TRBV27 and TRBJ2-7; 8 bases fit TRBD2. This CDR3 is built from 15 residues. CDR1 is MNHEY and CDR2 is SMNVEV in the germline V gene (reference sequence). V was pared by 6 bases and J by 6 bases, with 13 bases of the junction left unmatched.

This clone has only a few counts. The chain carries TRBV6-5 and TRBJ2-7; 9 positions match TRBD1. Germline V gene data show CDR1 as MNHEY and CDR2 as SVGAGI. The V and J ends lost 5 bases and 5 bases, in that order; junction bases with no gene match: 7. The CDR3 length is 14 residues. The CDR3: CASSIRDREDEQYF. CDR3 in DNA: TGTGCCAGCAGTATCCGGGACAGGGAGGACGAGCAGTACTTC.

This clone counts as medium-sized. This chain links TRBV19 with TRBJ1-2, with TRBD1 matching 10 bases. Germline V gene sequence: CDR1 LNHDA, CDR2 SQIVND (reference sequence). The CDR3 length is 12 residues. V lost 6 bases, J lost 7 bases, and 2 bases stayed unmatched. The CDR3 is CASRGQGSGYTF. The CDR3 DNA reads TGTGCCAGTAGGGGACAGGGGAGTGGCTACACCTTC.

The chain joins TRBV12-3 or TRBV12-4 to TRBJ1-1; the D is unclear. The V end was cut by 3 bases, the J end by 5 bases, with 10 bases between. The CDR3 contains 13 residues. The DNA of the CDR3 is TGTGCCAGCAGTTTCACAGCTTGGACTGAAGCTTTCTTT. Protein: CASSFTAWTEAFF.

The V call is TRBV4-2, the J call TRBJ2-3; 7 nucleotides match TRBD2. The CDR3 has 17 amino acids. Germline V lookup: CDR1 LGHNA, CDR2 YNFKEQ. After removal of 1 base from V and 2 bases from J, the junction contained 9 bases not matched to a gene. Here the CDR3 reads CASSQAVGAGATDTQYF. The CDR3, as DNA: TGTGCCAGCAGCCAAGCGGTCGGTGCGGGAGCCACAGATACGCAGTATTTT.

The table lists this clone with a few counts. The chain uses TRBV4-1 and TRBJ1-4; 8 bases are shared with TRBD1. This CDR3 is 17 amino acids long. Looked up from germline, CDR1 is MGHRA and CDR2 is YSYEKL. J lost 2 bases, V lost 3 bases, and 8 bases had no gene match. CDR3 nucleotides: TGCGCCAGCAGCCACCTAGGACAGGGCGAGACTAATGAAAAACTGTTTTTT. This codes for CASSHLGQGETNEKLFF.

This clone showed up just once. The rearrangement uses TRBV9 and TRBJ1-1; maybe TRBD1 (5 bases). CDR1 and CDR2 from the germline V gene are SGDLS and YYNGEE. The CDR3 is made up of 13 amino acids. V was shortened by 0 bases and J by 8 bases, with 11 bases between the two germline ends. Written as DNA, the CDR3 is TGTGCCAGCAGCGTAGGGGGAGGGGCAGAAGCTTTCTTT. As protein: CASSVGGGAEAFF. The complete variable domain, with remaining parts taken from reference TRBV9 and TRBJ1-1, reads DSGVTQTPKHLITATGQRVTLRCSPRSGDLSVYWYQQSLDQGLQFLIQYYNGEERAKGNILERFSAQQFPDLHSELNLSSLELGDSALYFCASSVGGGAEAFFGQGTRLTVV.

V usage is TRBV6-5 and J usage is TRBJ1-1; D is possibly TRBD1 (5 bases). This CDR3 has 14 amino acids. The germline V gene encodes CDR1 MNHEY and CDR2 SVGAGI. The germline V and J ends were trimmed by 6 bases and 0 bases, with 11 bases remaining between them. The CDR3 region has the DNA TGTGCCAGCAGCCCCGGGGGTATGAACACTGAAGCTTTCTTT. Its protein product is CASSPGGMNTEAFF.

In nucleotides, the CDR3 is TGTGCCAGCAGCCAAGAGGCCAGCGGGAACACAGATACGCAGTATTTT. Its protein product is CASSQEASGNTDTQYF. This chain uses TRBV3-1 (or the pseudogene TRBV3-2) with TRBJ2-3; 7 nucleotides agree with TRBD2. J lost 2 bases, V lost 0 bases, and 5 bases had no gene match. CDR1 and CDR2 from the germline V gene are LGHDT and YNNKEL (reference sequence). The CDR3 loop spans 16 amino acids.

The rearrangement joins TRBV30 to TRBJ2-3; 12 bases map to TRBD2. Germline values: CDR1 GTSNPN, CDR2 SVGIG (reference sequence). Trimming at V came to 5 bases and at J to 1 base, leaving 13 bases not matched to a gene. This CDR3 spans 18 amino acids. CDR3 loop: CAWSPSGTSGLGTDTQYF. In nucleotides, the CDR3 is TGTGCCTGGTCCCCCTCCGGGACTAGCGGGTTGGGCACAGATACGCAGTATTTT.

The chain is built from TRBV18 and TRBJ1-2; 8 bases are shared with TRBD1. Germline CDR1 is KGHSH and CDR2 is LQKENI. CDR3 length equals 18 residues. J lost 4 bases, V lost 6 bases, and 19 bases had no gene match. The CDR3 is CASSPDRALRGLGYGYTF. DNA for the CDR3: TGTGCCAGCTCCCCGGACAGGGCCCTCCGGGGACTCGGCTATGGCTACACCTTC.

This sequence joins TRBV11-2 and TRBJ2-3, with 9 nucleotides matching TRBD1. Germline assignment: CDR1 SGHAT and CDR2 FQNNGV. The CDR3 length is 13 residues. The J segment lost 7 bases and the V segment lost 4 bases, leaving 3 bases of the junction unmatched. The CDR3 sequence is CASSSDRGNTQYF. CDR3 nucleotides: TGTGCCAGCAGCTCAGACAGGGGGAATACGCAGTATTTT.

This sequence joins TRBV7-3 and TRBJ2-2, with 7 bases matching TRBD2. This CDR3 contains 15 residues. Germline trimming cut 5 bases from V and 5 bases from J; bases unmatched to any gene: 8. Germline assignment: CDR1 SGHTA and CDR2 FQGTGA. CDR3 in amino acids: CASSNVGGQTGELFF. CDR3 DNA sequence: TGTGCCAGCAGCAATGTGGGAGGGCAGACCGGGGAGCTGTTTTTT.

V gene TRBV9 combines with J gene TRBJ2-1; 11 bases align to TRBD2. Trimming removed 1 base from V and 3 bases from J; junction bases left unmatched: 3. Germline V lookup: CDR1 SGDLS, CDR2 YYNGEE. The CDR3 sequence is 16 residues long. The CDR3 sequence: CASSVSSGGFYNEQFF. In DNA, the CDR3 is TGTGCCAGCAGCGTATCTAGCGGGGGGTTCTACAATGAGCAGTTCTTC.

This sequence joins TRBV27 and TRBJ2-5; a possible D gene is TRBD1 (6 bases). The ends were cut back, 6 bases at V and 4 bases at J, with 21 bases in the middle. Germline V CDR1 and CDR2: MNHEY, SMNVEV (reference sequence). This CDR3 has 16 amino acids. This chain's CDR3 is CASRMGAGRGGETQYF. Here the CDR3 DNA reads TGTGCCAGCAGGATGGGGGCAGGTAGAGGTGGAGAGACCCAGTACTTC.

The chain carries TRBV6-5 and TRBJ1-4; perhaps TRBD1 as D (5 bases). The CDR3 is made up of 13 amino acids. With 6 bases removed from V and 5 bases from J, the gap between germline ends came to 10 bases. Germline V gene sequence: CDR1 MNHEY, CDR2 SVGAGI. The DNA for the CDR3 is TGTGCCAGCAGGCAGACAGTGAATGAAAAACTGTTTTTT. Protein product: CASRQTVNEKLFF.

This clone appeared once. The rearrangement joins TRBV7-3 to TRBJ1-6; D is possibly TRBD1 (5 bases). Looked up from germline, CDR1 is SGHTA and CDR2 is FQGTGA. Trimming took off 6 bases at V and 16 bases at J, with 19 bases between the two ends. CDR3 size: 13 residues. Written as DNA, the CDR3 is TGTGCCAGCAGTTCCTCGAATGGGGCAGAACTCCACTTT. It specifies CASSSSNGAELHF.

The chain couples TRBV7-2 to TRBJ1-3; D unresolved. The germline V and J ends were trimmed by 2 bases and 7 bases, with 15 bases remaining between them. The CDR3 extends over 15 amino acids. Germline CDR1 and CDR2: SGHTA and FQGNSA. The CDR3 loop is CASSLQWEPGNTIYF. The CDR3 coding sequence is TGTGCCAGCAGCTTACAATGGGAGCCGGGGAACACCATATATTTT.